This T cell receptor (beta chain) was identified during a study of human T cells and chemical hapten exposure. Trimming removed 5 bases from V and 7 bases from J, with 15 bases in between. Germline values: CDR1 MDHEN, CDR2 SYDVKM. The CDR3 sequence is 14 residues long. Under the authors' procedure: From 23,224 to 690,600 TCRs were found per sample, with a median of 95,638. Each CDR3 protein is one row after TCRdb ran MiXCR on the RACE reads. Clone size and V and J calls follow TCRdb, not the original study. This table has a few hundred thousand distinct CDR3 sequences, around 6% appearing once. In this sample, this clonotype turned up many times. Regarding time point: patch test 2, 6 weeks after DPC sensitization. Treatment reported: therapeutic diphenylcyclopropenone sensitization with weekly scalp DPC. Total RNA came from unfractionated whole blood.

The material sequenced was whole blood, taken in connection with sensitization to the hapten diphenylcyclopropenone (DPC). The clonotype was recovered from a woman under 30 with alopecia areata. Some clones in this sample may be carry-over from other donors' samples. The gene calls are TRBV28 and TRBJ2-1; possibly TRBD2 for D (5 bases). The DNA of the CDR3 is TGTGCCAGCAGTCCAGGACTCGGAGAAAATGAGCAGTTCTTC. This gives the protein CASSPGLGENEQFF.